Presented here are 24 T cell receptor beta chains from one specimen sequenced in a study of cytomegalovirus exposure and HLA in healthy donors. PCR used 60 Vbeta primers and 13 Jbeta primers. Using immunoSEQ multiplex PCR, the repertoire was profiled, and TCRdb retains in-frame clones only, with some absent. The sample holds roughly 130,000 clones, roughly 71% seen once. Sequences were obtained from PBMCs. All receptors derive from a woman in her forties or fifties in good health and CMV-seropositive.

This clone has a handful of counts. The chain joins TRBV9 to TRBJ2-7; 10 positions agree with TRBD1. Trimming removed 2 bases from V and 2 bases from J; junction bases left unmatched: 1. The CDR3 is 14 amino acids. Germline lookup yields CDR1 SGDLS and CDR2 YYNGEE. CDR3 bases: TGTGCCAGCAGCGTGGGACAGGGGACCTACGAGCAGTACTTC. Its protein product is CASSVGQGTYEQYF.

The chain employs TRBV6-6 and TRBJ2-3; 8 bases are shared with TRBD2. Germline V gene lookup returns CDR1 MNHNY and CDR2 SVGAGI (reference sequence). Trimming took 9 bases from V and 4 from J; bases not matched to a gene: 3. CDR3 length equals 12 residues. CDR3 residues: CASSGDADTQYF. The CDR3 DNA reads as TGTGCCAGTAGCGGGGACGCAGATACGCAGTATTTT.

A few counts support this clone. The V call is TRBV15, the J call TRBJ1-2, with D unclear. Germline CDR1 and CDR2: LNHNV and YYDKDF (reference sequence). This CDR3 comprises 14 residues. V was clipped by 0 bases and J by 3 bases, with 8 bases between them. The DNA for the CDR3 is TGTGCCACCAGCAGAGATAACTCGGACTATGGCTACACCTTC. Its translation is CATSRDNSDYGYTF. The whole variable domain, filled in from reference TRBV15 and TRBJ1-2, reads DAMVIQNPRYQVTQFGKPVTLSCSQTLNHNVMYWYQQKSSQAPKLLFHYYDKDFNNEADTPDNFQSRRPNTSFCFLDIRSPGLGDTAMYLCATSRDNSDYGYTFGSGTRLTVV.

The chain employs TRBV5-8 and TRBJ1-5; 7 bases map to TRBD1. J was trimmed by 4 bases and V by 3 bases; bases with no gene match: 7. The CDR3 runs to 15 residues. Per germline, CDR1 SGHTS and CDR2 YDEGEE. This CDR3 is CASSSWDSRNQPQHF. DNA for the CDR3: TGTGCCAGCAGCTCGTGGGACAGCCGGAATCAGCCCCAGCATTTT. The variable domain in full, with the rest retrieved from reference TRBV5-8 and TRBJ1-5, is EAGVTQSPTHLIKTRGQQATLRCSPISGHTSVYWYQQALGLGLQFLLWYDEGEERNRGNFPPRFSGRQFPNYSSELNVNALELEDSALYLCASSSWDSRNQPQHFGDGTRLSIL.

About this clone itself: Within the sample, other DNA sequences also encode this same CDR3. The rearrangement uses TRBV7-2 and TRBJ2-3, with D unresolved. The CDR3 has 12 residues. Between the trimmed V and J ends, which lost 6 bases and 4 bases, there was a span of 8 bases. Looked up from germline, CDR1 is SGHTA and CDR2 is FQGNSA. In DNA, the CDR3 is TGTGCCAGCAGTCCTTTCGCAGATACGCAGTATTTT. This codes for CASSPFADTQYF.

About this clone: The germline gene is not matched at one end of the junction; a read error may be the cause. This rearrangement joins TRBV7-6 to TRBJ2-2; no clear D gene. The CDR3 contains 13 residues. Germline CDR1 is SGHVS and CDR2 is FNYEAQ. CDR3 sequence: CASSLAGTRELFF. In nucleotides, the CDR3 is TGTGCCAGCAGCTTAGCGGGCACCCGGGAGCTGTTTTTT.

Comment on this clone: The junction does not match germline at one end; this may be a read error. The rearrangement uses TRBV7-7 and TRBJ2-1; 15 bases are shared with TRBD2. This CDR3 has 20 residues. Germline loops: CDR1 SSHAT, CDR2 FNYEAQ (reference sequence). The CDR3, as DNA: TGTGCTAGCAGCTTAGGACCGGGACTAGCGGGGGGATTAATAAGGAATGAGCAGTTCTTC. Translation gives CASSLGPGLAGGLIRNEQFF.

The V call is TRBV5-1, the J call TRBJ1-2; 8 bases align to TRBD1. Germline CDR1 SGHRS, CDR2 YFSETQ. This CDR3 is 13 amino acids long. Germline trimming cut 10 bases from V and 6 bases from J; bases unmatched to any gene: 11. As DNA, the CDR3 is TGCGCCGTCCGCCAGGGGGCCGAGAATGGCTACACCTTC. Amino acid sequence: CAVRQGAENGYTF.

The chain employs TRBV6-1 and TRBJ2-7, with a possible D match to TRBD1 (5 bases). The CDR3 extends over 11 amino acids. Trimming stripped 6 bases from V and 9 bases from J, with 12 bases between. CDR1 and CDR2 (germline): MNHNS, SASEGT. This CDR3 is CASRDIDLQYF. The DNA of the CDR3 is TGTGCCAGCAGGGACATTGATTTGCAGTACTTC.

In this sample, this clone turned up once. The chain joins TRBV7-9 to TRBJ1-4, with 10 bases aligning to TRBD1. The CDR3 extends over 14 amino acids. Germline V lookup: CDR1 SEHNR, CDR2 FQNEAQ (reference sequence). J was trimmed by 8 bases and V by 6 bases; bases with no gene match: 6. DNA of the CDR3: TGTGCCAGCAGTCCAGACAGGGGGCTGGAAAAACTGTTTTTT. Its protein is CASSPDRGLEKLFF.

The rearrangement joins TRBV6-5 to TRBJ2-3, with D possibly being TRBD1 (5 bases). Looked up from germline, CDR1 is MNHEY and CDR2 is SVGAGI. The length of the CDR3 is 12 residues. V gave up 8 bases and J gave up 1 base, with 7 bases separating them. The CDR3 bases are TGTGCCAGCCGCAGGGGCACAGATACGCAGTATTTT. This sequence encodes CASRRGTDTQYF.

This chain links TRBV2 with TRBJ2-7, with 7 bases identical to TRBD2. The ends lost 4 bases at V and 6 bases at J; junction bases unmatched: 6. The germline gives CDR1 SNHLY, CDR2 FYNNEI. The CDR3 runs 13 residues. The CDR3 sequence is CASSALSGGEQYF. DNA of the CDR3: TGTGCCAGCAGTGCCCTATCGGGAGGCGAGCAGTACTTC. Full variable domain (remainder filled in from reference TRBV2 and TRBJ2-7): EPEVTQTPSHQVTQMGQEVILRCVPISNHLYFYWYRQILGQKVEFLVSFYNNEISEKSEIFDDQFSVERPDGSNFTLKIRSTKLEDSAMYFCASSALSGGEQYFGPGTRLTVT.

The chain is built from TRBV5-1 and TRBJ2-2; TRBD2 is a possible D gene (7 bases). This CDR3 comprises 16 residues. CDR1 and CDR2 from the germline V gene are SGHRS and YFSETQ. Trimming took 4 bases from V and 6 from J, leaving 19 bases between them. The CDR3 bases are TGCGCCAGCAGCCAACATGGGGGGGCCTCATCCGGGGAGCTGTTTTTT. Its translation is CASSQHGGASSGELFF. Drawing the rest from reference TRBV5-1 and TRBJ2-2, the complete variable domain is KAGVTQTPRYLIKTRGQQVTLSCSPISGHRSVSWYQQTPGQGLQFLFEYFSETQRNKGNFPGRFSGRQFSNSRSEMNVSTLELGDSALYLCASSQHGGASSGELFFGEGSRLTVL.

This rearrangement joins TRBV7-2 to TRBJ2-5; perhaps TRBD2 as D (6 bases). Germline CDR1 is SGHTA and CDR2 is FQGNSA. Trimming stripped 5 bases from V and 5 bases from J, with 12 bases between. This CDR3 has 13 residues. CDR3 in amino acids: CASSLTGVETQYF. The CDR3 DNA reads TGTGCCAGCAGCCTAACGGGAGTGGAGACCCAGTACTTC.

Here the CDR3 reads CASSQEVRSGANEKLFF. CDR3 sequence (DNA): TGTGCCAGCAGCCAAGAGGTACGGTCCGGGGCTAATGAAAAACTGTTTTTT. The gene calls are TRBV4-2 and TRBJ1-4; the D is unclear. Germline V lookup: CDR1 LGHNA, CDR2 YNFKEQ. Trimming left V 0 bases short and J 3 bases short, with 14 bases between. The length of the CDR3 is 17 residues.

This clone was counted between two and nine times. The chain uses TRBV5-6 and TRBJ2-2; D is possibly TRBD1 (6 bases). Deletions cut 4 bases from V and 3 bases from J, with 19 bases between. From germline, CDR1 is SGHDT and CDR2 YYEEEE. There are 17 residues in the CDR3. The CDR3 loop is CASSPLRGMRDTGELFF. Written as DNA, the CDR3 is TGTGCCAGCAGCCCTTTGAGGGGGATGCGAGACACCGGGGAGCTGTTTTTT.

This chain links TRBV5-1 with TRBJ2-7; 7 bases fit TRBD1. After removal of 1 base from V and 2 bases from J, the junction contained 6 bases not matched to a gene. The CDR3 has 15 residues. CDR1 and CDR2 from the germline V gene are SGHRS and YFSETQ. The CDR3 DNA follows: TGCGCCAGCAGCTTGAACAGGGGTCATCCCTACGAGCAGTACTTC. Protein: CASSLNRGHPYEQYF.

The chain has TRBV11-3 and TRBJ1-3; D not resolved. V was trimmed by 0 bases and J by 4 bases, leaving 10 bases between them. The CDR3 has 15 residues. Germline V gene sequence: CDR1 SGHNT, CDR2 YENEEA. CDR3 DNA: TGTGCCAGCAGCTTAGATGGTCTAGGAGGAAACACCATATATTTT. Its translation is CASSLDGLGGNTIYF.

Only one count was recorded for this clone. This rearrangement joins TRBV6-5 to TRBJ2-7; 11 bases agree with TRBD1. Germline loops: CDR1 MNHEY, CDR2 SVGAGI. The CDR3 is made up of 14 amino acids. J lost 3 bases, V lost 5 bases, and 3 bases had no gene match. This chain's CDR3 is CASSRGQGGYEQYF. The DNA for the CDR3 is TGTGCCAGCAGTAGGGGACAGGGGGGCTACGAGCAGTACTTC.

This clone has only one observation. The V gene is TRBV9, the J gene TRBJ2-3; TRBD2 matches at 15 bases. The CDR3 is 16 residues long. V lost 4 bases to trimming and J lost 3 bases; unmatched junction nucleotides: 3. The germline V gene has CDR1 SGDLS and CDR2 YYNGEE. DNA for the CDR3: TGTGCCAGCAGCCTAGGACTAGCGGGGGGGACAGATACGCAGTATTTT. It is translated as CASSLGLAGGTDTQYF.

This clone was found a few times. The J gene is TRBJ2-7, the V gene TRBV4-3, with 8 bases aligning to TRBD2. The germline gives CDR1 LGHNA, CDR2 YSLEER. This CDR3 region has 18 residues. V shed 1 base and J 0 bases; nucleotides not matched to a gene: 11. The CDR3 DNA follows: TGCGCCAGCAGCCAAGCGGTGCGGGGGGCCTCCTTCTCCTACGAGCAGTACTTC. Translated: CASSQAVRGASFSYEQYF.

The rearrangement uses TRBV21-1 and TRBJ2-7; the table calls TRBD2, which could not be checked here. TRBV21-1 is listed as a pseudogene. This CDR3 comprises 15 residues. This chain's CDR3 is CASSKAPRRSCGGYF. As DNA, the CDR3 is TGTGCCAGCAGCAAAGCTCCTAGGAGGAGTTGTGGTGGGTACTTC.

This chain joins TRBV27 and TRBJ1-6, with a tentative D call TRBD1 (6 bases). This CDR3 comprises 15 residues. V was trimmed by 3 bases and J by 11 bases, leaving 17 bases between them. The V gene's germline CDR1 is MNHEY and CDR2 SMNVEV (reference sequence). The CDR3 DNA reads as TGTGCCAGCAGTTTTAAGACAGGCCCCGAGGCACCCCTCCACTTT. It specifies CASSFKTGPEAPLHF.

This clone came up once. The V and J genes are TRBV5-4 and TRBJ1-2; no clear D gene. This CDR3 is 14 amino acids long. Germline assignment: CDR1 SGHNT and CDR2 YYREEE (reference sequence). The V and J ends lost 0 bases and 4 bases respectively, with 10 bases between them. CDR3 sequence reads: CASSLAGVPYGYTF. For the CDR3, the DNA is TGTGCCAGCAGCTTGGCGGGAGTACCCTATGGCTACACCTTC.